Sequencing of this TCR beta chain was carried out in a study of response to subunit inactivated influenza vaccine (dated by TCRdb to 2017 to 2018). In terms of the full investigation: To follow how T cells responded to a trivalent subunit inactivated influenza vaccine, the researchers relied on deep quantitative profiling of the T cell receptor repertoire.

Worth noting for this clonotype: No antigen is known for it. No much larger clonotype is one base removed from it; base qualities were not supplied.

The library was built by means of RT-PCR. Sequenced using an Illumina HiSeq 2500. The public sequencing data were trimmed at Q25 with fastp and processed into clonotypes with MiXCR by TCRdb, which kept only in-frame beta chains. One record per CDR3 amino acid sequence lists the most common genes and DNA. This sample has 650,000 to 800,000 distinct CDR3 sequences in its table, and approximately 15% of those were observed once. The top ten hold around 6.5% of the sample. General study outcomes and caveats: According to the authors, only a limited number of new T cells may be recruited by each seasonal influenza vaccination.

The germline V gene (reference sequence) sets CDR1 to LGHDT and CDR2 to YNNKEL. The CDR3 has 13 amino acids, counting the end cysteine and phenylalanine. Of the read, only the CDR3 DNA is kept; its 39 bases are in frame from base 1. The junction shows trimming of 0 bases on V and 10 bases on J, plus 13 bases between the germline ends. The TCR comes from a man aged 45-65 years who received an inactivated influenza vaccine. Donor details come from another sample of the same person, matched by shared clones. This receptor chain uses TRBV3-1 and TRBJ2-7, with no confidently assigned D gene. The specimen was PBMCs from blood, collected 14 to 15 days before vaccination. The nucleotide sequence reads TGTGCCAGCAGCCAAGATAGACTCGCGAGACAGTACTTC. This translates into CASSQDRLARQYF.